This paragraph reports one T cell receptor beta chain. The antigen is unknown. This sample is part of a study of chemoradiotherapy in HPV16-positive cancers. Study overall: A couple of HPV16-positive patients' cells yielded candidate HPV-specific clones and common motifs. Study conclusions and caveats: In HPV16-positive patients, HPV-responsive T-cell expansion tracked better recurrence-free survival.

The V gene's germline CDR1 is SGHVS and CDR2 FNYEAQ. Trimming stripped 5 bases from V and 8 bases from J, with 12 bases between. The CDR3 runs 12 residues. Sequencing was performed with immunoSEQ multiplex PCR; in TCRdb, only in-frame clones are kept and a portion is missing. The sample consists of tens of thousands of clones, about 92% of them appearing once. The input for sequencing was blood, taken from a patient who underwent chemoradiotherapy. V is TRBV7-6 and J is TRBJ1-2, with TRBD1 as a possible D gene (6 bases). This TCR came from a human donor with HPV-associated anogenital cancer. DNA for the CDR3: TGTGCCAGCAGCCCACAGGGACGAGGCTACACCTTC. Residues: CASSPQGRGYTF.